Described below is a single T cell receptor beta chain sequence and its context. Study processing details: Estimation of nucleated cell counts was performed using reference gene primer amplification. Libraries were prepared by immunoSEQ multiplex PCR; TCRdb keeps only in-frame clonotypes and omits some of them. The D gene and trimming were derived from the DNA, and the V and J assignments and clone size from that table. The sample shows 18,000 or so clones, around three quarters of them seen only once. Seattle's enrolled individuals joined amid active infection and were then monitored longitudinally. The source of the sample is a study of blood T cell repertoires in COVID-19. Study information: There were acute and convalescent COVID-19 samples, and they came from the United States, Italy and Spain. T cells, B-cell-depleted T cells, or PBMCs supplied cDNA or gDNA.

The V and J ends lost 0 bases and 0 bases, in that order; junction bases with no gene match: 3. The germline V gene has CDR1 SGHTA and CDR2 FQGNSA. The CDR3 length is 16 residues. The receptor comes from a man between 65 and 85 years old with COVID-19, enrolled during active disease. What was sequenced was peripheral blood. The chain recombines TRBV7-2 with TRBJ2-7; 9 nucleotides align to TRBD2. CDR3 amino acids: CASSLAPSGASYEQYF. DNA for the CDR3: TGTGCCAGCAGCTTAGCCCCTAGCGGGGCCTCCTACGAGCAGTACTTC.